This T cell receptor (beta chain) appears in the sequencing data of a study of blood T cell repertoires in COVID-19 (dated by TCRdb to about 2020). Background on the whole study: The collaborator samples originated in the United States, Italy and Spain and spanned the acute and convalescent phases of COVID-19. Sample metadata almost always included a de-identified subject ID, COVID-19 status, age in years and sex. Deeply sampled blood TCRbeta repertoires from subjects exposed to, actively infected with, or recovered from COVID-19 were included in the dataset. A freely available public database, intended as a resource for researchers studying the immune response to SARS-CoV-2, is where the repertoires were released. The prospective study material was composed of cDNA or gDNA derived from T cells, B-cell-depleted T cells, or PBMCs. HLA class I and class II types, where available, came from metadata supplied by the sample provider rather than from assay-based typing. The samples were drawn from two sources: the first 160 participants of the ongoing ImmuneRACE study, and approximately 1,300 subjects contributed by 6 global collaborators. General study outcomes and caveats: Clinical and demographic metadata were provided uncurated, with the amount varying by source and participant.

Turning to this clone: The antigen this receptor binds is unknown. Base qualities were left out, and no much larger clone turns up one base away.

Looking up the germline V gene yields CDR1 MGHRA and CDR2 YSYEKL. Trimming removed 0 bases from V and 4 bases from J, leaving 9 bases between the germline ends. The CDR3 measures 14 amino acids from cysteine to phenylalanine. CDR3 DNA is the only sequence kept; it has 42 bases, read in frame from the first base. TCRbeta CDR3 regions were amplified from genomic DNA by means of the immunoSEQ Assay, a bias-controlled multiplex PCR. Turning to the authors' computational methods: The number of nucleated cells in each sample was estimated by amplification of reference gene primers within the assay. To quantify the absolute abundance of each unique TCRbeta CDR3 rearrangement, sequence reads were collapsed and filtered. For each sample, productive Simpson clonality was calculated as the square root of Simpson's diversity index across productive rearrangements. TCRdb obtained this table from immuneACCESS and retained in-frame rearrangements with V and J assigned. These tables miss some clones; where compared with another copy, unresolved V genes account for less than half of the shortfall, and the remainder is unexplained. Clone size and V and J calls were adopted from that table, with D and trimming inferred from the DNA. This sample holds over 110,000 clones; over 70% were observed only once. About 4% of the sample is held by the ten biggest clonotypes.

Another Seattle source contributed samples from volunteer blood donors who had recovered from COVID-19. Each collaborating institution followed its own protocols to collect whole blood in K2EDTA tubes. For TCRbeta analysis, collaborators shipped samples as frozen whole blood, isolated PBMCs, or DNA extracted from either of those sample types. The chain is encoded by TRBV4-1 joined to TRBJ1-2, with the D gene not confidently named. Sequencing was carried out using peripheral blood. The TCR originated in a man between 65 and 80 years old who had recovered from COVID-19. The CDR3 protein: CASSQDDKSYGYTF. In nucleotide form, the sequence is TGCGCCAGCAGCCAAGACGACAAGAGCTATGGCTACACCTTC.